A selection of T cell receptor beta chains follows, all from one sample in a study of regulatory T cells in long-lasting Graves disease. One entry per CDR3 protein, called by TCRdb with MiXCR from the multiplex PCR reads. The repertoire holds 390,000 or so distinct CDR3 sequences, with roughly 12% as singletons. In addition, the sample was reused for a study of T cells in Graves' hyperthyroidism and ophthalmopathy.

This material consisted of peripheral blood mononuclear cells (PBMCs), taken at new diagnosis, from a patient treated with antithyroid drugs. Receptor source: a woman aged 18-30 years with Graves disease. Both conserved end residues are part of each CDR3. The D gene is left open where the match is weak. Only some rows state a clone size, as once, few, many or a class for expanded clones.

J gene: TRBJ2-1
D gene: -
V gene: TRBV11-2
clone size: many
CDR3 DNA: TGTGCCAGCAGCGTTAGGATAGGGAATGAGCAGTTCTTC
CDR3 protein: CASSVRIGNEQFF

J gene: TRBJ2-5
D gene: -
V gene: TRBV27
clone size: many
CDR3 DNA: TGTGCCAGCGGTCAGCGGACTATGTACTTC
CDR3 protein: CASGQRTMYF

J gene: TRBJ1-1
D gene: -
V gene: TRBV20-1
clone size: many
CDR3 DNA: TGCAGTGTTGCTCCAAGGTACACTGAAGCTTTCTTT
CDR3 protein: CSVAPRYTEAFF

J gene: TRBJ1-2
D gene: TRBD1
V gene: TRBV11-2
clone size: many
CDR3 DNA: TGTGCCAGCAGCTTGGACAGGGCGGGTTATGGCTACACCTTC
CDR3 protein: CASSLDRAGYGYTF

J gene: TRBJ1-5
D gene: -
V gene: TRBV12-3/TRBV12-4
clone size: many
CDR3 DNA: TGTGCCAGCAGTTCCGGGTTCGGGGGTCGAGTACAGCCCCAGCATTTT
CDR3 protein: CASSSGFGGRVQPQHF

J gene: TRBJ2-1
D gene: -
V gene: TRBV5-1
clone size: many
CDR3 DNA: TGCGCCAGCAGCTTGTGGTCTTTGTCGGGGGAGACCTCCTACAATGAGCAGTTCTTC
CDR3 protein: CASSLWSLSGETSYNEQFF

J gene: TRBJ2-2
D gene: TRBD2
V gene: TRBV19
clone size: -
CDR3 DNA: TGTGCCAGTAAGGTAGCGGGAGCCGGGGAGCTGTTTTTT
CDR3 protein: CASKVAGAGELFF

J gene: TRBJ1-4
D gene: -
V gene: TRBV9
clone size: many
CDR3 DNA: TGTGCCAGCAGCGTAGCCCCACAGGGAGGTAATGAAAAACTGTTTTTT
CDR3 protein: CASSVAPQGGNEKLFF

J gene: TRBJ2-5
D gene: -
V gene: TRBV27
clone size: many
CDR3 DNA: TGTGCCAGCAGTTTATATCCTCTCGGGAGATTGGGGCAAGAGACCCAGTACTTC
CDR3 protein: CASSLYPLGRLGQETQYF

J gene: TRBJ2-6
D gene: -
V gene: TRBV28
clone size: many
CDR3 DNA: TGTGCCAGCACCCCCCGAAGGACAACCTATCACGGGGCCAACGTCCTGACTTTC
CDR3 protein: CASTPRRTTYHGANVLTF

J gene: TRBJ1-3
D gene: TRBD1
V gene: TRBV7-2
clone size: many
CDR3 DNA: TGTGCCAGCAGCCGGGGACAGCTTATCTCTGGAAACACCATATATTTT
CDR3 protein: CASSRGQLISGNTIYF

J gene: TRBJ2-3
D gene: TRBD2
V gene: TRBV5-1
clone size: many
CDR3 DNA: TGCGCCAGCACACAGACTAGCGGGATCACAGATACGCAGTATTTT
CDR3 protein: CASTQTSGITDTQYF

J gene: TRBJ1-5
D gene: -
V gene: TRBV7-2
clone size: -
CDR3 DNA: TGTGCCAGCAGCTTCGTGGGGCTTAATCAGCCCCAGCATTTT
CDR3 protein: CASSFVGLNQPQHF

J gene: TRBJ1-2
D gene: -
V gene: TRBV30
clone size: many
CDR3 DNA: TGTGCCTGGAGTGGGGACGAATTGTATGGCTACACCTTC
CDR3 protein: CAWSGDELYGYTF

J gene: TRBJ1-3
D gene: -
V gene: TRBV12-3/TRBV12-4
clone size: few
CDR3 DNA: TGTGCCAGCAGCCCGAGACAGCACTCTGGAAACACCATATATTTT
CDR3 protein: CASSPRQHSGNTIYF

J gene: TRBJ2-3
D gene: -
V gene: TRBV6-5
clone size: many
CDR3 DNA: TGTGCCAGCAGTTTCTTGGACCTCTCCGGTACGCAGTATTTT
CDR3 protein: CASSFLDLSGTQYF